This T cell receptor beta chain was retrieved from a study of Graves' ophthalmopathy and Graves' hyperthyroidism. From RNA, the CDR3 regions of TCR beta chains were amplified and sequenced. HTBI primers were used in a first-round RT-PCR, which preceded a second-round multiplex PCR. TCRdb independently ran MiXCR on the multiplex PCR reads; one entry per CDR3 protein. The sample contains some 750,000 distinct CDR3 sequences, about 44% of which appear only once. This CDR3 has 14 residues. CDR1 and CDR2 from the germline V gene are DFQATT and SNEGSKA (reference sequence). With 5 bases clipped from V and 4 bases from J, the junction kept 7 bases outside the gene matches. This clonotype turned up a few times.

The sequencing input was peripheral blood. V is TRBV20-1 and J is TRBJ1-5, with TRBD1 identical over 8 bases. The source is an adult man with Graves' ophthalmopathy. In DNA, the CDR3 is TGCAGTGCTGGGCAGGGGGCTCCTAATCAGCCCCAGCATTTT. It encodes CSAGQGAPNQPQHF.